The 12 T cell receptor beta chains below come from one sample, sequenced in a study of shared clonotypes between healthy human individuals. The table came from immunoSEQ multiplex PCR; TCRdb's copy has only in-frame clones and leaves some out. The sample contains some 2,000,000 clones, roughly 94% of which appear only once. Terminally differentiated effector memory CD45RA+ cells were excluded from the naive CD8 cells, which were CD45RO-negative and positively selected for CCR7. Sequenced sample: naive CD8+ T cells sorted from blood. These receptors all come from a man aged 18 to 29 in good health.

About this clone: One junction end disagrees with the germline gene, perhaps due to a read error. The V gene is TRBV7-9, the J gene TRBJ1-4; no firm D call. Germline V CDR1 and CDR2: SEHNR, FQNEAQ (reference sequence). The CDR3 consists of 14 residues. CDR3 residues: CAGSPVGTNEKLFF. The CDR3 nucleotides read TGTGCCGGCAGTCCCGTGGGTACTAATGAAAAACTGTTTTTT.

The chain links TRBV4-1 to TRBJ1-6; D possibly corresponds to TRBD1 (5 bases). CDR1 is MGHRA, CDR2 YSYEKL, per germline. The length of the CDR3 is 16 residues. V shed 4 bases and J shed 7 bases, with 17 bases lying between them. The CDR3: CASSPVFVQGNSPLHF. The CDR3 nucleotides are TGCGCCAGCAGCCCTGTTTTTGTGCAGGGCAATTCACCCCTCCACTTT.

This clone was detected once. The V call is TRBV5-6, the J call TRBJ1-1; TRBD1 matches at 9 bases. There are 15 residues in the CDR3. With 4 bases clipped from V and 3 bases from J, the junction kept 7 bases outside the gene matches. Germline values: CDR1 SGHDT, CDR2 YYEEEE. In DNA form, the CDR3 reads TGTGCCAGCAGCGGATACAGGGGGCCGGACACTGAAGCTTTCTTT. This sequence encodes CASSGYRGPDTEAFF. Full variable domain (outside the CDR3, taken from reference TRBV5-6 and TRBJ1-1): DAGVTQSPTHLIKTRGQQVTLRCSPKSGHDTVSWYQQALGQGPQFIFQYYEEEERQRGNFPDRFSGHQFPNYSSELNVNALLLGDSALYLCASSGYRGPDTEAFFGQGTRLTVV.

This rearrangement joins TRBV4-1 to TRBJ2-7; 14 positions match TRBD2. The CDR3 covers 16 residues. With V trimmed by 1 base and J by 4 bases, 3 bases remained unmatched. CDR1 and CDR2 from the germline V gene are MGHRA and YSYEKL. CDR3 bases: TGCGCCAGCAGCCAAGCCGGGACTAGCGGGAGTTACGAGCAGTACTTC. Translating gives CASSQAGTSGSYEQYF.

The rearrangement joins TRBV6-4 to TRBJ1-4, with D perhaps matching TRBD1 (5 bases). The CDR3 extends over 13 amino acids. Germline loops: CDR1 MRHNA, CDR2 SNTAGT. V was cut by 7 bases and J by 8 bases, with 14 bases left in between. CDR3 nucleotide sequence: TGTGCCAGCAATGGGGTGGGACGCGAAAAACTGTTTTTT. The encoded protein is CASNGVGREKLFF.

The chain combines TRBV28 with TRBJ1-2; D call uncertain. The CDR3 has 15 amino acids. V was clipped by 1 base and J by 8 bases, with 17 bases between them. The V gene's germline CDR1 is MDHEN and CDR2 SYDVKM. Here the CDR3 DNA reads TGTGCCAGCAGTTTATATGAGAAGTTTACGGGCGGCTACACCTTC. Amino acid sequence: CASSLYEKFTGGYTF.

CDR3 sequence reads: CASSYPGSETQYF. In DNA, the CDR3 is TGTGCCAGCAGTTACCCGGGTTCAGAGACCCAGTACTTC. The chain is built from TRBV6-5 and TRBJ2-5; D is ambiguous. This CDR3 comprises 13 residues. V gave up 2 bases and J gave up 4 bases, with 8 bases separating them. Germline CDR1 is MNHEY and CDR2 is SVGAGI.

The chain carries TRBV7-9 and TRBJ1-1; D remains ambiguous. CDR1 and CDR2 (germline): SEHNR, FQNEAQ (reference sequence). The CDR3 covers 16 residues. V lost 1 base to trimming and J lost 0 bases, with 12 bases between them. CDR3 loop: CASSLDMGRMNTEAFF. CDR3 nucleotide sequence: TGTGCCAGCAGCTTAGATATGGGCAGGATGAACACTGAAGCTTTCTTT.

The chain links TRBV5-6 to TRBJ1-1; no reliable D call. The CDR3 loop spans 14 amino acids. V lost 0 bases and J lost 0, with 6 bases in between. Per the germline V gene, CDR1 is SGHDT and CDR2 is YYEEEE. The CDR3 DNA is TGTGCCAGCAGCTTGGTAAGCATGAACACTGAAGCTTTCTTT. Amino acids: CASSLVSMNTEAFF. The full variable domain, rest sourced from reference TRBV5-6 and TRBJ1-1, is DAGVTQSPTHLIKTRGQQVTLRCSPKSGHDTVSWYQQALGQGPQFIFQYYEEEERQRGNFPDRFSGHQFPNYSSELNVNALLLGDSALYLCASSLVSMNTEAFFGQGTRLTVV.

The chain employs TRBV27 and TRBJ1-1; D unresolved. V was cut by 1 base and J by 4 bases, with 7 bases left in between. CDR1 is MNHEY and CDR2 is SMNVEV in the germline V gene (reference sequence). CDR3 length: 13 amino acids. The CDR3 DNA follows: TGTGCCAGCAGTTTATACGGCACCACTGAAGCTTTCTTT. It yields the protein CASSLYGTTEAFF.

The chain is built from TRBV2 and TRBJ2-7; D unclear. CDR3 length: 13 residues. Germline V gene sequence: CDR1 SNHLY, CDR2 FYNNEI. V lost 3 bases to trimming and J lost 7 bases, with 13 bases between them. The chain's CDR3 is CASSDTYIREQYF. CDR3 DNA: TGTGCCAGCAGTGACACGTATATCAGGGAGCAGTACTTC.

The gene calls are TRBV11-2 and TRBJ1-2; D may be TRBD1 (6 bases). Germline assignment: CDR1 SGHAT and CDR2 FQNNGV. Trimming cost V 5 bases and J 4 bases, with 17 bases left between them. There are 15 residues in the CDR3. The CDR3 sequence is CASSRGKDSVYGYTF. The CDR3 nucleotides read TGTGCCAGCAGCCGGGGAAAGGACAGCGTCTATGGCTACACCTTC. The full variable domain, in which reference TRBV11-2 and TRBJ1-2 provide the parts outside the CDR3, is EAGVAQSPRYKIIEKRQSVAFWCNPISGHATLYWYQQILGQGPKLLIQFQNNGVVDDSQLPKDRFSAERLKGVDSTLKIQPAKLEDSAVYLCASSRGKDSVYGYTFGSGTRLTVV.